A single sample gave rise to the 21 T cell receptor beta chains below, sequenced in a study of response to subunit inactivated influenza vaccine. TCRdb itself ran the RT-PCR reads through MiXCR, one entry per CDR3 protein. The sample carries almost 250,000 distinct CDR3 sequences, less than 15% recorded once. The specimen was non-naive T cells sorted from PBMCs, collected 14 days before vaccination. These receptors originate from a man aged 50 or older who received an inactivated influenza vaccine.

In its sample, this clonotype was seen a few times. This rearrangement joins TRBV20-1 to TRBJ2-3; TRBD2 matches at 9 bases. CDR3 length equals 15 residues. After removal of 7 bases from V and 2 bases from J, the junction contained 10 bases not matched to a gene. Germline assignment: CDR1 DFQATT and CDR2 SNEGSKA (reference sequence). The CDR3 loop reads CSGVLGLAYTDTQYF. CDR3 nucleotide sequence: TGCAGTGGAGTATTGGGACTAGCCTACACAGATACGCAGTATTTT.

V usage is TRBV12-3 or TRBV12-4 and J usage is TRBJ1-1; D gene unclear. V gave up 6 bases and J gave up 8 bases, with 10 bases separating them. The CDR3 loop spans 11 amino acids. The DNA of the CDR3 is TGTGCCAGCAGCCTAACCCTGGAAGCTTTCTTT. It specifies CASSLTLEAFF.

This clonotype has only a few counts. The chain employs TRBV6-1 and TRBJ2-4; D is perhaps TRBD1 (5 bases). V gave up 6 bases and J gave up 7 bases, with 13 bases separating them. Germline V CDR1 and CDR2: MNHNS, SASEGT. The CDR3 runs to 13 residues. In nucleotides, the CDR3 is TGTGCCAGCAGACCAGGGATCCAGAACATTCAGTACTTC. This translates into CASRPGIQNIQYF.

V usage is TRBV5-6 and J usage is TRBJ2-3; TRBD2 matches 8 bases. Germline values: CDR1 SGHDT, CDR2 YYEEEE. V gave up 1 base and J gave up 6 bases; unmatched junction bases: 19. The CDR3 runs 19 residues. The CDR3: CASSLLFHSTGGEIDTQYF. The CDR3 nucleotides are TGTGCCAGCAGCTTGCTATTCCACTCAACGGGAGGGGAAATTGATACGCAGTATTTT.

The rearrangement uses TRBV20-1 and TRBJ2-7; D tentatively reads TRBD1 or TRBD2 (5 bases each). The V and J ends lost 4 bases and 3 bases respectively, with 13 bases between them. Germline CDR1 reads DFQATT; CDR2 reads SNEGSKA (reference sequence). The CDR3 length is 13 residues. This chain's CDR3 is CSATGAGHYEQYF. The CDR3 nucleotides read TGCAGTGCTACCGGGGCCGGGCACTACGAGCAGTACTTC.

The V call is TRBV11-2, the J call TRBJ1-6, with TRBD1 matching 10 bases. V was pared by 4 bases and J by 10 bases, with 7 bases of the junction left unmatched. There are 15 residues in the CDR3. The germline gives CDR1 SGHAT, CDR2 FQNNGV. This chain's CDR3 is CASSSGQGFGSPLHF. For the CDR3, the DNA is TGTGCCAGCAGCTCGGGACAGGGGTTCGGGTCACCCCTCCACTTT.

This clonotype was seen repeatedly, ten times or more. V and J are TRBV7-2 and TRBJ2-1, with a possible D match to TRBD2 (6 bases). The CDR3 totals 14 residues. The V and J ends lost 5 bases and 6 bases respectively, with 14 bases between them. Germline assignment: CDR1 SGHTA and CDR2 FQGNSA. CDR3 bases: TGTGCCAGCAGCCCGGGCGGGGCCATCAATGAGCAGTTCTTC. Residues: CASSPGGAINEQFF. The whole variable domain, remainder taken from reference TRBV7-2 and TRBJ2-1, is GAGVSQSPSNKVTEKGKDVELRCDPISGHTALYWYRQSLGQGLEFLIYFQGNSAPDKSGLPSDRFSAERTGGSVSTLTIQRTQQEDSAVYLCASSPGGAINEQFFGPGTRLTVL.

This clonotype turned up a few times. The chain links TRBV6-5 to TRBJ2-1; TRBD2 matches 10 bases. The CDR3 runs 16 residues. Germline CDR1 and CDR2: MNHEY and SVGAGI. The V gene end was trimmed by 5 bases and the J gene end by 9 bases; junction bases not matched to a gene: 13. CDR3 DNA sequence: TGTGCCAGCAGTACCGAAGTAGCGGGGGGAGGGAGTGAGCAGTTCTTC. Its protein is CASSTEVAGGGSEQFF.

This chain uses TRBV5-5 with TRBJ2-1, with 10 bases that match TRBD2. CDR3 length: 17 amino acids. Germline assignment: CDR1 SGHKS and CDR2 YYEKEE (reference sequence). V was pared by 4 bases and J by 4 bases, with 11 bases of the junction left unmatched. Here the CDR3 reads CASSPTPSGSLYNEQFF. The CDR3 DNA is TGTGCCAGCAGCCCAACCCCTAGCGGGAGTCTATACAATGAGCAGTTCTTC.

This clonotype was recorded a few times. This chain uses TRBV28 with TRBJ2-7; D is unclear. The CDR3 is made up of 14 amino acids. Deletions cut 4 bases from V and 2 bases from J, with 12 bases between. CDR1 and CDR2 (germline): MDHEN, SYDVKM. The chain's CDR3 is CASSWVLLTYEQYF. DNA for the CDR3: TGTGCCAGCAGTTGGGTTCTCTTAACCTACGAGCAGTACTTC.

This clonotype was counted ten times or more. The chain has TRBV7-2 and TRBJ2-2; 12 nucleotides match TRBD1. V lost 3 bases and J lost 6; bases outside the gene matches: 8. The CDR3 sequence is 17 residues long. Germline assignment: CDR1 SGHTA and CDR2 FQGNSA. The CDR3 DNA is TGTGCCAGCAGCTTGCCGGGACAGGGGGCGTCGGCCGGGGAGCTGTTTTTT. Protein: CASSLPGQGASAGELFF.

For this clonotype: The junction differs from germline at one of its ends, possibly a read error. V is TRBV9 and J is TRBJ1-1; unclear D gene. Germline V lookup: CDR1 SGDLS, CDR2 YYNGEE. CDR3 length equals 14 residues. DNA for the CDR3: TGTGCCAGCAGCGTGTCAGACGGGAACACTGAAGATTTCTTT. Protein: CASSVSDGNTEDFF.

The genes are TRBV5-1 and TRBJ1-5; D remains ambiguous. Germline lookup yields CDR1 SGHRS and CDR2 YFSETQ. The CDR3 has 16 residues. V was trimmed by 0 bases and J by 0 bases, leaving 10 bases between them. Written as DNA, the CDR3 is TGCGCCAGCAGCTTGGGTGTTACGTATAGCAATCAGCCCCAGCATTTT. This translates into CASSLGVTYSNQPQHF.

Only a few counts were recorded for this clonotype. The chain joins TRBV4-3 to TRBJ2-7; D uncertain. The V gene's germline CDR1 is LGHNA and CDR2 YSLEER. The CDR3 contains 16 residues. V was cut by 1 base and J by 1 base, with 14 bases left in between. The DNA for the CDR3 is TGCGCCAGCAGCCAAGTATTGTACGATCTATCCTACGAGCAGTACTTC. Protein sequence: CASSQVLYDLSYEQYF.

The sample holds a few counts of this clonotype. V usage is TRBV20-1 and J usage is TRBJ2-2, with D unresolved. This CDR3 spans 12 amino acids. CDR1 DFQATT and CDR2 SNEGSKA come from the germline V gene (reference sequence). Deletions cut 3 bases from V and 7 bases from J, with 9 bases between. The CDR3 DNA follows: TGCAGTGCTAGCCCTCCCGACGGGGAGCTGTTTTTT. This codes for CSASPPDGELFF.

This clonotype has only a few counts. This rearrangement joins TRBV7-2 to TRBJ2-1, with D possibly TRBD1 on 6 matching bases. The germline gives CDR1 SGHTA, CDR2 FQGNSA. V shed 4 bases and J shed 6 bases, with 10 bases lying between them. The CDR3 is 13 amino acids. The CDR3 protein is CASSSGQFNEQFF. In DNA form, the CDR3 reads TGTGCCAGCAGCTCCGGACAGTTCAATGAGCAGTTCTTC. The whole variable domain, filled in from reference TRBV7-2 and TRBJ2-1, reads GAGVSQSPSNKVTEKGKDVELRCDPISGHTALYWYRQSLGQGLEFLIYFQGNSAPDKSGLPSDRFSAERTGGSVSTLTIQRTQQEDSAVYLCASSSGQFNEQFFGPGTRLTVL.

V gene TRBV7-3 combines with J gene TRBJ2-5; D is unclear. From germline, CDR1 is SGHTA and CDR2 FQGTGA. The CDR3 sequence is 13 residues long. Deletions cut 3 bases from V and 2 bases from J, with 7 bases between. CDR3 sequence: CASSFTIQETQYF. DNA for the CDR3: TGTGCCAGCAGCTTTACGATACAAGAGACCCAGTACTTC.

Ten or more counts support this clonotype. The V call is TRBV18, the J call TRBJ2-1; D is perhaps TRBD2 (7 bases). Germline V gene data show CDR1 as KGHSH and CDR2 as LQKENI. The CDR3 loop spans 11 amino acids. V was pared by 6 bases and J by 12 bases, with 12 bases between. The CDR3 DNA follows: TGTGCCAGCTCCCCAGGGGAGGGGCAGTTCTTC. Translated, it gives CASSPGEGQFF.

This clonotype was picked up many times. V and J are TRBV7-2 and TRBJ2-1; 12 bases map to TRBD2. V was pared by 5 bases and J by 15 bases, with 5 bases of the junction left unmatched. This CDR3 spans 12 amino acids. Per the germline V gene, CDR1 is SGHTA and CDR2 is FQGNSA. CDR3 in amino acids: CASSLLAGGPFF. The CDR3, as DNA: TGTGCCAGCAGCCTGCTAGCGGGAGGGCCGTTCTTC.

There are a few counts of this clonotype. V is TRBV18 and J is TRBJ1-1; D gene unclear. Germline V gene lookup returns CDR1 KGHSH and CDR2 LQKENI. This CDR3 region has 11 residues. Trimming removed 4 bases from V and 11 bases from J, with 11 bases in between. DNA for the CDR3: TGTGCCAGCTCACTTTCGGCCGAGGCTTTCTTT. Protein product: CASSLSAEAFF.

This clonotype was picked up a small number of times. J is TRBJ2-3 and V is TRBV20-1, with D possibly being TRBD1 (6 bases). Trimming took 1 base from V and 4 from J, leaving 18 bases between them. CDR1 is DFQATT and CDR2 is SNEGSKA in the germline V gene (reference sequence). This CDR3 is 16 amino acids long. The CDR3 region has the DNA TGCAGTGCTAGAGTTTCGCTCGGGACATGGTCAGATACGCAGTATTTT. It encodes CSARVSLGTWSDTQYF.